This TCR beta chain derives from a study of spatial heterogeneity in lung cancer. In the study overall: Sequenced were any available follow-up PBMC samples, which had been obtained a median of roughly 23 months after resection. The study consistently detected more beta-chain than alpha-chain sequences. Every unique TCR and UMI combination, on average, appeared more than ten times in raw reads. Study-wide findings and caveats: Ubiquitous expanded tumor TCRs surfaced in blood more at resection than they did at follow-up.

Noted time point: blood at routine non-recurrence follow-up after resection. This clonotype has just a few counts. Its antigen is still unknown. Using its own MiXCR run on the 5' RACE reads, TCRdb lists one record per CDR3 protein. The profile shows 72,000 or so distinct CDR3 sequences, about 8.2% of them singletons. Germline assignment: CDR1 LNHDA and CDR2 SQIVND (reference sequence). The V and J ends lost 10 bases and 8 bases, in that order; junction bases with no gene match: 20. CDR3 size: 17 residues. The sample here was PBMCs, taken at follow-up. The gene calls are TRBV19 and TRBJ2-1; TRBD2 agrees at 10 bases. This receptor was obtained from a female donor with early-stage non-small cell lung cancer. The CDR3 DNA reads as TGTGCCACACACCCGGCCATGGAGCGGGAGGGCATCGATGAGCAGTTCTTC. This gives the protein CATHPAMEREGIDEQFF.